The 20 T cell receptor beta chains reported below all come from one sample, sequenced in a study of blood T cell repertoires in COVID-19. Sequencing was performed with immunoSEQ multiplex PCR; in TCRdb, only in-frame clones are kept and a portion is missing. The table has around 100,000 clones, more than 75% seen once. The sequencing sample was made of peripheral blood. Receptors were obtained from a human donor with acute or convalescent COVID-19. The donor label of this sample is uncertain.

This clone has only a few counts. The germline gene is not matched at one end of the junction; a read error may be the cause. CDR3 DNA: TGTGCTAGCAGCCCCGACTGGGGACAGCAAGAGACCCAGTACTTC. Encoded protein: CASSPDWGQQETQYF. This sequence joins TRBV7-7 and TRBJ2-5; 7 bases fit TRBD1. This CDR3 comprises 15 residues. CDR1 SSHAT and CDR2 FNYEAQ come from the germline V gene (reference sequence).

This chain connects TRBV12-5 to TRBJ1-2, with D perhaps matching TRBD1 (5 bases). Per germline, CDR1 LGHNT and CDR2 FRNRAP. The CDR3 contains 13 residues. V shed 1 base and J shed 6 bases, with 9 bases lying between them. The CDR3 loop is CASGLDRRNGYTF. The DNA for the CDR3 is TGTGCTAGTGGTTTGGACAGGCGGAATGGCTACACCTTC.

The CDR3 DNA sequence: TGTGCCAGTAGCCGTTCGGGTGAAGGCTCCTACGAGCAGTACTTC. It specifies CASSRSGEGSYEQYF. The chain employs TRBV19 and TRBJ2-7; D uncertain. V lost 6 bases and J 0 bases, leaving 15 bases between the germline ends. The CDR3 loop spans 15 amino acids. Germline V CDR1 and CDR2: LNHDA, SQIVND (reference sequence).

This chain uses TRBV10-3 with TRBJ1-5; D is perhaps TRBD1 (5 bases). The CDR3 runs 15 residues. Germline loops: CDR1 ENHRY, CDR2 SYGVKD. With 3 bases removed from V and 3 bases from J, the gap between germline ends came to 12 bases. In DNA, the CDR3 is TGTGCCATCAGTGACGCAGGGTTGGACAATCAGCCCCAGCATTTT. Protein: CAISDAGLDNQPQHF.

The CDR3 is CSATGHGTEKLFF. The DNA for the CDR3 is TGCAGCGCCACAGGGCATGGGACAGAAAAACTGTTTTTT. The V call is TRBV29-1, the J call TRBJ1-4; D possibly corresponds to TRBD1 (6 bases). Germline CDR1 SQVTM, CDR2 ANQGSEA. Trimming took 7 bases from V and 8 from J, leaving 17 bases between them. The CDR3 has 13 residues.

This rearrangement joins TRBV24-1 to TRBJ2-7; tentative D call: TRBD2 (5 bases). This CDR3 spans 11 amino acids. Trimming took 10 bases from V and 7 from J, leaving 13 bases between them. The germline V gene encodes CDR1 KGHDR and CDR2 SFDVKD. Here the CDR3 reads CATQYAGEQYF. CDR3 nucleotides: TGTGCCACTCAATACGCGGGTGAGCAGTACTTC.

The genes are TRBV4-3 and TRBJ1-2, with D possibly being TRBD1 (5 bases). The CDR3 sequence is 17 residues long. Germline CDR1 LGHNA, CDR2 YSLEER. V gave up 1 base and J gave up 7 bases, with 22 bases separating them. CDR3 sequence: CASSQVSGGWTSRGYTF. Here the CDR3 DNA reads TGCGCCAGCAGCCAAGTTTCCGGGGGGTGGACCAGTCGTGGCTACACCTTC.

The rearrangement joins TRBV5-8 to TRBJ1-2; TRBD1 matches 12 bases. The CDR3 runs to 14 residues. The J segment lost 4 bases and the V segment lost 4 bases, leaving 2 bases of the junction unmatched. CDR1 is SGHTS, CDR2 YDEGEE, per germline. CDR3 region: CASSPGQGAYGYTF. CDR3 nucleotide sequence: TGTGCCAGCAGCCCGGGACAGGGGGCCTATGGCTACACCTTC.

The rearrangement joins TRBV28 to TRBJ2-3; maybe TRBD2 (5 bases). V dropped 3 bases and J dropped 1 base, with 11 bases sitting between them. This CDR3 contains 15 residues. In germline, CDR1 is MDHEN, CDR2 SYDVKM. CDR3 sequence reads: CASSFPGSRTDTQYF. In DNA form, the CDR3 reads TGTGCCAGCAGTTTTCCGGGATCCCGCACAGATACGCAGTATTTT.

The rearrangement links TRBV28 to TRBJ2-7, with D possibly being TRBD1 (5 bases). The CDR3 is made up of 14 amino acids. Trimming removed 7 bases at V and 1 base at J, with 14 bases between. Germline V gene sequence: CDR1 MDHEN, CDR2 SYDVKM. The CDR3 loop reads CASIPQGRSYEQYF. The CDR3, as DNA: TGTGCCAGCATCCCCCAGGGCAGATCCTACGAGCAGTACTTC.

The chain has TRBV9 and TRBJ1-2; TRBD1 agrees at 7 bases. The length of the CDR3 is 16 residues. Germline-derived CDR1 and CDR2 are SGDLS and YYNGEE. J lost 3 bases, V lost 2 bases, and 10 bases had no gene match. The CDR3 loop is CASSVRQGGGDYGYTF. The CDR3 coding sequence is TGTGCCAGCAGCGTTAGACAGGGAGGAGGTGACTATGGCTACACCTTC.

This clone has just one count. V usage is TRBV6-6 and J usage is TRBJ1-1; 7 bases line up with TRBD1. CDR3 length: 16 amino acids. Germline CDR1 is MNHNY and CDR2 is SVGAGI (reference sequence). V lost 5 bases, J lost 0 bases, and 9 bases stayed unmatched. The CDR3 here is CASSQGQRPMNTEAFF. The CDR3 DNA sequence: TGTGCCAGCAGTCAGGGACAGCGCCCCATGAACACTGAAGCTTTCTTT.

The CDR3 loop reads CASSVRGGAVDTQYF. The CDR3 DNA reads TGTGCCAGCAGCGTTCGCGGGGGGGCTGTAGATACGCAGTATTTT. The chain combines TRBV9 with TRBJ2-3, with 9 bases fitting TRBD2. Germline CDR1 is SGDLS and CDR2 is YYNGEE. Trimming removed 2 bases from V and 5 bases from J; junction bases left unmatched: 6. The CDR3 has 15 amino acids. Full variable domain (remainder filled in from reference TRBV9 and TRBJ2-3): DSGVTQTPKHLITATGQRVTLRCSPRSGDLSVYWYQQSLDQGLQFLIQYYNGEERAKGNILERFSAQQFPDLHSELNLSSLELGDSALYFCASSVRGGAVDTQYFGPGTRLTVL.

The chain joins TRBV30 to TRBJ1-2; possibly TRBD1 for D (6 bases). Germline-derived CDR1 and CDR2 are GTSNPN and SVGIG (reference sequence). V was cut by 1 base and J by 4 bases, with 16 bases left in between. This CDR3 has 15 amino acids. CDR3 DNA: TGTGCCTGGAGTGGGAACGACGGGGGGCTCTATGGCTACACCTTC. Translating gives CAWSGNDGGLYGYTF.

The CDR3 DNA follows: TGTGCCAGCAGCCCTGGACAGGGTGGCCACGAGCAGTACTTC. It specifies CASSPGQGGHEQYF. The chain employs TRBV4-2 and TRBJ2-7, with TRBD1 matching over 8 bases. V lost 4 bases and J lost 5; bases outside the gene matches: 7. This CDR3 is 14 amino acids long. Germline assignment: CDR1 LGHNA and CDR2 YNFKEQ.

V is TRBV4-1 and J is TRBJ1-4; 8 bases align to TRBD1. The CDR3 is 19 amino acids. Unmatched junction bases numbered 11, after V lost 0 bases and J lost 2 bases. Germline-derived CDR1 and CDR2 are MGHRA and YSYEKL. The CDR3 spells CASSQDRQGSSATNEKLFF. CDR3 in DNA: TGCGCCAGCAGCCAAGACCGACAGGGGAGTTCGGCGACTAATGAAAAACTGTTTTTT.

The genes are TRBV29-1 and TRBJ1-3, with D perhaps TRBD1 (6 bases). Trimming pared 4 bases from V and 4 bases from J, leaving 14 bases between. The germline V gene encodes CDR1 SQVTM and CDR2 ANQGSEA. The CDR3 is 14 residues long. In DNA, the CDR3 is TGCAGCGTTGTCAGTTACAGGGAGGGAAACACCATATATTTT. Its translation: CSVVSYREGNTIYF.

This chain uses TRBV12-3 or TRBV12-4 with TRBJ1-2; D is undetermined. The CDR3 is 13 amino acids. V dropped 4 bases and J dropped 1 base, with 7 bases sitting between them. CDR3 sequence: CASSSGVNYGYTF. As DNA, the CDR3 is TGTGCCAGCAGTTCTGGAGTTAACTATGGCTACACCTTC.

This sequence joins TRBV19 and TRBJ1-1; weak D call: TRBD1 (5 bases). The length of the CDR3 is 15 residues. Germline CDR1 LNHDA, CDR2 SQIVND (reference sequence). V lost 1 base and J 5 bases, leaving 14 bases between the germline ends. The CDR3 nucleotides read TGTGCCAGTAGTATAGGGAACAGGTATTCGACTGAAGCTTTCTTT. Its translation is CASSIGNRYSTEAFF.

The genes are TRBV6-6 and TRBJ2-7; a weak D match, TRBD1 (6 bases). V gave up 6 bases and J gave up 7 bases, with 13 bases separating them. Germline loops: CDR1 MNHNY, CDR2 SVGAGI (reference sequence). The CDR3 is made up of 12 amino acids. CDR3 sequence reads: CASRTGTREQYF. CDR3 in DNA: TGTGCCAGCAGGACAGGTACACGGGAGCAGTACTTC.